The entry below gives a single T cell receptor (beta chain) sequence along with its context. As yet, its antigen is unknown. Sequencing used immunoSEQ multiplex PCR; TCRdb keeps in-frame clones, though not all of them. The repertoire includes about 680,000 clones, 89% of them detected once, and about 1.5% sits in the top ten. As to treatment: some 20 received Ad26.COV2.S at low or high dose, single or two shots; roughly five received placebo; per-sample allocation not given. Each sample was drawn 63 days after the first injection (of vaccine or placebo). Germline CDR1 and CDR2: GTSNPN and SVGIG (reference sequence). The V gene end was trimmed by 0 bases and the J gene end by 5 bases; junction bases not matched to a gene: 7. CDR3 length: 15 residues. These data originate in a study of Ad26.COV2.S vaccination and SARS-CoV-2 variants. The overall study: In the COV1001 trial, the donor was in the Ad26.COV2.S arm. Into the muscle, Ad26.COV2.S was dosed once or twice, 56 days apart. Findings and caveats of the study: People who got the vaccine or the placebo had similar non-spike TCR breadth. Reports say spike-specific CD8+ and CD4+ T cell responses covered substantial breadth after vaccination.

The V and J genes are TRBV30 and TRBJ1-5, with 7 positions matching TRBD1. The starting material was peripheral blood, obtained in a trial of Ad26.COV2.S vaccine versus placebo. This receptor was identified in a person aged 18 to 65 who received the Ad26.COV2.S COVID-19 vaccine or a placebo. This CDR3 is CAWSVGGRGYQPQHF. The CDR3 region has the DNA TGTGCCTGGAGTGTAGGGGGCAGGGGATATCAGCCCCAGCATTTT.